The 10 T cell receptor beta chains below were found in one sample sequenced in a study of PD-1 blockade in classical Hodgkin lymphoma. TCRdb keeps only in-frame clones here, not all; method: immunoSEQ multiplex PCR. This table holds tens of thousands of clones, about 92% found once. No patient escaped relapse after autologous stem cell transplantation, and brentuximab vedotin exposure varied. This specimen was peripheral blood mononuclear cells (PBMCs), taken at baseline. All receptors come from a human donor with classical Hodgkin lymphoma.

The rearrangement uses TRBV27 and TRBJ2-3; tentative D call: TRBD2 (5 bases). CDR3 size: 13 residues. Germline values: CDR1 MNHEY, CDR2 SMNVEV (reference sequence). V lost 4 bases and J 5 bases, leaving 10 bases between the germline ends. Here the CDR3 DNA reads TGTGCCAGCAGTTCCCCCGGACTAGATACGCAGTATTTT. It translates to CASSSPGLDTQYF.

Of note for this clone: Because the CDR3's place on the DNA is in doubt, the DNA is left out and the CDR3 is given as listed by TCRdb. The V and J genes are TRBV9 and TRBJ2-7; the listed D gene, TRBD2, was not tested against the DNA. The CDR3 extends over 13 residues, inclusive of both ends. CDR1 and CDR2 from the germline V gene are SGDLS and YYNGEE. The CDR3 sequence: CASSVGAGTLPYF.

The chain has TRBV10-3 and TRBJ2-7; 7 positions match TRBD1. Per the germline V gene, CDR1 is ENHRY and CDR2 is SYGVKD. The CDR3 totals 12 residues. V lost 7 bases and J lost 3; bases outside the gene matches: 3. The CDR3 region has the DNA TGTGCCATCAACGCAGGGGGCTACGAGCAGTACTTC. Amino acids: CAINAGGYEQYF.

V and J are TRBV7-3 and TRBJ2-3, with 7 bases that match TRBD1. J was trimmed by 6 bases and V by 1 base; bases with no gene match: 4. CDR1 is SGHTA and CDR2 is FQGTGA in the germline V gene. This CDR3 region has 14 residues. The CDR3 spells CASSLRGGRDTQYF. Written as DNA, the CDR3 is TGTGCCAGCAGCTTAAGAGGGGGCAGGGATACGCAGTATTTT.

The chain joins TRBV29-1 to TRBJ2-6, with D possibly being TRBD1 or TRBD2 (6 bases each). CDR1 and CDR2 (germline): SQVTM, ANQGSEA. The CDR3 is 15 residues long. V was shortened by 8 bases and J by 0 bases, with 14 bases between the two germline ends. DNA for the CDR3: TGCAGCCCCCGTGGGGGGCACTCTGGGGCCAACGTCCTGACTTTC. The encoded protein is CSPRGGHSGANVLTF.

This chain uses TRBV5-5 with TRBJ2-7; TRBD2 is a possible D gene (6 bases). Germline assignment: CDR1 SGHKS and CDR2 YYEKEE (reference sequence). The CDR3 runs 15 residues. Trimming pared 0 bases from V and 1 base from J, leaving 11 bases between. The CDR3 spells CASSLGRDGSYEQYF. The CDR3, as DNA: TGTGCCAGCAGCTTGGGGCGGGACGGGTCCTACGAGCAGTACTTC.

The chain recombines TRBV7-8 with TRBJ2-3; D possibly corresponds to TRBD2 (6 bases). Germline V gene data show CDR1 as SGHVS and CDR2 as FQNEAQ. V lost 4 bases to trimming and J lost 8 bases, with 13 bases between them. CDR3 size: 13 residues. The CDR3 loop reads CASSYLGEATQYF. As DNA, the CDR3 is TGTGCCAGCAGCTACCTCGGGGAGGCTACGCAGTATTTT.

The CDR3 coding sequence is TGTGCCAGCAGCGCAAGCGGGACAGGGAACTATGGCTACACCTTC. Protein sequence: CASSASGTGNYGYTF. The gene calls are TRBV11-2 and TRBJ1-2, with 9 bases that match TRBD1. The CDR3 contains 15 residues. The V and J ends lost 5 bases and 2 bases, in that order; junction bases with no gene match: 6. Per germline, CDR1 SGHAT and CDR2 FQNNGV.

The V call is TRBV27, the J call TRBJ2-5, with 8 bases that match TRBD2. The CDR3 runs to 16 residues. The trim removed 5 bases at V and 3 bases at J, leaving 11 bases unmatched. From germline, CDR1 is MNHEY and CDR2 SMNVEV (reference sequence). The CDR3 bases are TGTGCCAGCAGTCCCGGAGCGGGGGCTTTAAAAGAGACCCAGTACTTC. Translating it yields CASSPGAGALKETQYF.

V is TRBV7-9 and J is TRBJ2-5, with a possible D match to TRBD2 (6 bases). This CDR3 spans 15 amino acids. The V end lost 5 bases, the J end lost 1 base, and 14 bases lay between the germline ends. CDR1 is SEHNR, CDR2 FQNEAQ, per germline (reference sequence). This CDR3 reads CASSHKTSVQETQYF. CDR3 DNA sequence: TGTGCCAGCAGCCATAAGACTAGTGTCCAAGAGACCCAGTACTTC.